A selection of T cell receptor beta chains follows, all from one sample in a study of T cell repertoires in cytomegalovirus infection. Antigen specificity for these receptors is unknown. TCRdb processed the reads anew with MiXCR; each CDR3 protein has one entry. The data hold approximately 910,000 distinct CDR3 sequences, with approximately 31% observed a single time. This specimen was cultured CD8+ T cells from PBMCs, taken from culture after CMV antigen stimulation. Receptor source: a human donor in good health (CMV status not recorded). Some clones in this sample may be carry-over from other donors' samples. Each CDR3 is given with its conserved first and last residue. The order of the fields is V gene, D gene, J gene, clone size, CDR3 DNA, CDR3 protein. D genes are given only for firm matches. Clone sizes are given selectively: once, few, many, or a class where the clone is expanded.

v_gene: TRBV15
d_gene: TRBD1
j_gene: TRBJ2-3
abundance: .
CDR3nt: TGTGCCACCAGCAGGACCCGACAGGGATCGGATACGCAGTATTTT
CDR3aa: CATSRTRQGSDTQYF

v_gene: TRBV5-5
d_gene: .
j_gene: TRBJ2-7
abundance: .
CDR3nt: TGTGCCAGCAGCTTGACGAGGAACGAGCAGTACTTC
CDR3aa: CASSLTRNEQYF

v_gene: TRBV7-9
d_gene: .
j_gene: TRBJ2-1
abundance: few
CDR3nt: TGTGCCAGCAGCTTCACTGACGGGGTATACAATGAGCAGTTCTTC
CDR3aa: CASSFTDGVYNEQFF

v_gene: TRBV2
d_gene: TRBD1
j_gene: TRBJ2-2
abundance: .
CDR3nt: TGTGCCAGCGCCGGGACAGGGGGAGAGTGGGGACCCGGGGAGCTGTTTTTT
CDR3aa: CASAGTGGEWGPGELFF

v_gene: TRBV27
d_gene: TRBD1
j_gene: TRBJ2-5
abundance: .
CDR3nt: TGTGCCAGCAGTTTAAGGACAGGGCGAGAGACCCAGTACTTC
CDR3aa: CASSLRTGRETQYF

v_gene: TRBV6-2/TRBV6-3
d_gene: TRBD1
j_gene: TRBJ1-1
abundance: .
CDR3nt: TGTGCCAGCAGCAGAGCATTCGGGACAGGGCGTGAAGCTTTCTTT
CDR3aa: CASSRAFGTGREAFF

v_gene: TRBV15
d_gene: TRBD2
j_gene: TRBJ2-5
abundance: .
CDR3nt: TGTGCCACCAGCAGAGTCCGGAGCGGGGGGGAGACCCAGTACTTC
CDR3aa: CATSRVRSGGETQYF

v_gene: TRBV20-1
d_gene: .
j_gene: TRBJ2-7
abundance: .
CDR3nt: TGCAGTGCCTGGGGATCCAGGGGCTACGAGCAGTACTTC
CDR3aa: CSAWGSRGYEQYF

v_gene: TRBV6-6
d_gene: .
j_gene: TRBJ2-2
abundance: few
CDR3nt: TGTGCCAGCAGTTACGGGGGACGGTGGGAATCCGGGGAGCTGTTTTTT
CDR3aa: CASSYGGRWESGELFF

v_gene: TRBV12-3/TRBV12-4
d_gene: TRBD1
j_gene: TRBJ1-3
abundance: .
CDR3nt: TGTGCCAGCAAGACAGGGGGTAGCCACTCTGGAAACACCATATATTTT
CDR3aa: CASKTGGSHSGNTIYF

v_gene: TRBV24-1
d_gene: .
j_gene: TRBJ2-5
abundance: .
CDR3nt: TGTGCCACCAGTGATTACCGGGCCGCAAGTGGGGAGACCCAGTACTTC
CDR3aa: CATSDYRAASGETQYF

v_gene: TRBV7-9
d_gene: .
j_gene: TRBJ1-3
abundance: few
CDR3nt: TGTGCCAGCAGCACTCGGATCGCTGGAAACACCATATATTTT
CDR3aa: CASSTRIAGNTIYF

v_gene: TRBV28
d_gene: TRBD1
j_gene: TRBJ2-2
abundance: few
CDR3nt: TGTGCCAGCAGTCCGACAGGGGGCTGGAACACCGGGGAGCTGTTTTTT
CDR3aa: CASSPTGGWNTGELFF

v_gene: TRBV6-6
d_gene: .
j_gene: TRBJ1-2
abundance: .
CDR3nt: TGTGCCAGCAGTTACTCCTTATCCGGGGCGCTCTATGGCTACACCTTC
CDR3aa: CASSYSLSGALYGYTF

v_gene: TRBV7-6
d_gene: .
j_gene: TRBJ1-2
abundance: .
CDR3nt: TGTGCCAGCAGCCCCCTGGAGGGGAACTATGGCTACACCTTC
CDR3aa: CASSPLEGNYGYTF

v_gene: TRBV7-6
d_gene: .
j_gene: TRBJ2-3
abundance: .
CDR3nt: TGTGCCAGCAGCTTAATGTCGGATACGCAGTATTTT
CDR3aa: CASSLMSDTQYF

v_gene: TRBV19
d_gene: .
j_gene: TRBJ1-2
abundance: .
CDR3nt: TGTGCCAGTAGTATAGATGGATTCGCTCTGGGGGGCAGGGGCTACACCTTC
CDR3aa: CASSIDGFALGGRGYTF

v_gene: TRBV6-1
d_gene: .
j_gene: TRBJ1-1
abundance: many
CDR3nt: TGTGCCAGCAGGGGACACGACGGTCCGAACATGGAAGCTTTCTTT
CDR3aa: CASRGHDGPNMEAFF

v_gene: TRBV4-1
d_gene: .
j_gene: TRBJ1-1
abundance: .
CDR3nt: TGCGCCAGCAGCCTCGGACCTCTGGACACTGAAGCTTTCTTT
CDR3aa: CASSLGPLDTEAFF

v_gene: TRBV9
d_gene: .
j_gene: TRBJ2-2
abundance: once
CDR3nt: TGTGCCAGCAGCGTAGGGGGGTACACGAACACCGGGGAGCTGTTTTTT
CDR3aa: CASSVGGYTNTGELFF

v_gene: TRBV7-9
d_gene: .
j_gene: TRBJ2-6
abundance: many
CDR3nt: TGTGCCAGCAGAAGCGGATCTGGGGCCAACGTCCTGACTTTC
CDR3aa: CASRSGSGANVLTF

v_gene: TRBV6-1
d_gene: TRBD1
j_gene: TRBJ2-7
abundance: few
CDR3nt: TGTGCCAGCAGTGAATGGGGACAGGGCCCCTACGAGCAGTACTTC
CDR3aa: CASSEWGQGPYEQYF

v_gene: TRBV6-5
d_gene: .
j_gene: TRBJ1-1
abundance: .
CDR3nt: TGTGCCAGCAGTGGGACGGTGCCTATGAACACTGAAGCTTTCTTT
CDR3aa: CASSGTVPMNTEAFF

v_gene: TRBV19
d_gene: TRBD1
j_gene: TRBJ1-2
abundance: once
CDR3nt: TGTGCCAGTAGTAACCGAGTACAGGGGGCGAACTATGGCTACACCTTC
CDR3aa: CASSNRVQGANYGYTF

v_gene: TRBV7-9
d_gene: TRBD1
j_gene: TRBJ1-2
abundance: few
CDR3nt: TGTGCCAGCAGCGCGACAGGGAGTGAAGACTATGGCTACACCTTC
CDR3aa: CASSATGSEDYGYTF

v_gene: TRBV7-6
d_gene: TRBD2
j_gene: TRBJ2-1
abundance: .
CDR3nt: TGTGCCAGCAGCTTAGGAGCGGGGGGGCCTGTCGATGAGCAGTTCTTC
CDR3aa: CASSLGAGGPVDEQFF

v_gene: TRBV6-8
d_gene: .
j_gene: TRBJ1-2
abundance: few
CDR3nt: TGTGCCAGCAGTCTAAACCCAGCTAACTATGGCTACACCTTC
CDR3aa: CASSLNPANYGYTF

v_gene: TRBV19
d_gene: .
j_gene: TRBJ2-2
abundance: .
CDR3nt: TGTGCCAGTAGTATAATCTCCGGGGAGCTGTTTTTT
CDR3aa: CASSIISGELFF

v_gene: TRBV27
d_gene: TRBD1
j_gene: TRBJ1-2
abundance: .
CDR3nt: TGTGCCAGCAGTTGGTCATCAGGGGGTAGTGATGGCTACACCTTC
CDR3aa: CASSWSSGGSDGYTF

v_gene: TRBV24-1
d_gene: .
j_gene: TRBJ2-5
abundance: many
CDR3nt: TGTGCCACCAGTGACAAGGACACTCATAAACATCAAGAGACCCAGTACTTC
CDR3aa: CATSDKDTHKHQETQYF

v_gene: TRBV7-2
d_gene: .
j_gene: TRBJ2-3
abundance: many
CDR3nt: TGTGCCAGCAGCTTAGGGGGCGGGGGCCAGATCACAGATACGCAGTATTTT
CDR3aa: CASSLGGGGQITDTQYF

v_gene: TRBV27
d_gene: TRBD1
j_gene: TRBJ2-1
abundance: few
CDR3nt: TGTGCCAGCAGTTCCAACAGGGGCCTGAACAATGAGCAGTTCTTC
CDR3aa: CASSSNRGLNNEQFF

v_gene: TRBV7-9
d_gene: .
j_gene: TRBJ2-5
abundance: .
CDR3nt: TGTGCCAGCAGCCAAACGACAGAGGAAGAGACCCAGTACTTC
CDR3aa: CASSQTTEEETQYF

v_gene: TRBV6-6
d_gene: .
j_gene: TRBJ1-3
abundance: .
CDR3nt: TGTGCCAGCAGTTACATTTGGTTGGCTCAGGGGAGGTCTGGAAACACCATATATTTT
CDR3aa: CASSYIWLAQGRSGNTIYF

v_gene: TRBV19
d_gene: TRBD1
j_gene: TRBJ1-5
abundance: .
CDR3nt: TGTGCCAGTAGTAACTCGGACAGGGGGTTAAATCAGCCCCAGCATTTT
CDR3aa: CASSNSDRGLNQPQHF

v_gene: TRBV27
d_gene: .
j_gene: TRBJ2-4
abundance: many
CDR3nt: TGTGCCAGCAGTTTTGGGCCTCAGGTTGGGAACATTCAGTACTTC
CDR3aa: CASSFGPQVGNIQYF

v_gene: TRBV10-3
d_gene: TRBD2
j_gene: TRBJ2-7
abundance: .
CDR3nt: TGTGCCATCAGCGGGACTAGCGGGGGGCCGACGAGGACCTACGAGCAGTACTTC
CDR3aa: CAISGTSGGPTRTYEQYF

v_gene: TRBV6-8
d_gene: .
j_gene: TRBJ2-2
abundance: few
CDR3nt: TGTGCCAGCAGTTATCTACAGGAACTGTGGATGACCGGGGAGCTGTTTTTT
CDR3aa: CASSYLQELWMTGELFF

v_gene: TRBV6-2/TRBV6-3
d_gene: .
j_gene: TRBJ2-2
abundance: .
CDR3nt: TGTGCCAGCAGTGTGTTTGGGGTCGGCACCGGGGAGCTGTTTTTT
CDR3aa: CASSVFGVGTGELFF

v_gene: TRBV28
d_gene: .
j_gene: TRBJ1-1
abundance: .
CDR3nt: TGTGCCAGCAGTTTATTCGCTCCCCTTTTGGAAAACACTGAAGCTTTCTTT
CDR3aa: CASSLFAPLLENTEAFF

v_gene: TRBV28
d_gene: .
j_gene: TRBJ2-2
abundance: .
CDR3nt: TGTGCCAGCAGTTTATCCCCGGGACATCCTACCGGGGAGCTGTTTTTT
CDR3aa: CASSLSPGHPTGELFF

v_gene: TRBV7-9
d_gene: TRBD1
j_gene: TRBJ1-1
abundance: .
CDR3nt: TGTGCCGGAAAGACAGGGATAAACACTGAAGCTTTCTTT
CDR3aa: CAGKTGINTEAFF

v_gene: TRBV6-1
d_gene: .
j_gene: TRBJ2-2
abundance: .
CDR3nt: TGTGCCAGCACCTACAAATCCGACACCGGGGAGCTGTTTTTT
CDR3aa: CASTYKSDTGELFF

v_gene: TRBV6-8
d_gene: .
j_gene: TRBJ1-5
abundance: once
CDR3nt: TGTGCCAGCAGGAGCCTCAGGTATAGCAATCAGCCCCAGCATTTT
CDR3aa: CASRSLRYSNQPQHF

v_gene: TRBV23-1
d_gene: .
j_gene: TRBJ2-1
abundance: .
CDR3nt: TGCGCCAGCAGTCAACCCCGCAGGGGCGAAGCCGACTCCTACAATGAGCAGTTCTTC
CDR3aa: CASSQPRRGEADSYNEQFF

v_gene: TRBV7-2
d_gene: TRBD1
j_gene: TRBJ1-2
abundance: .
CDR3nt: TGTGCCAGCAGTCATGGGACAGGGGGCTTTTATTATGGCTACACCTTC
CDR3aa: CASSHGTGGFYYGYTF

v_gene: TRBV9
d_gene: .
j_gene: TRBJ1-1
abundance: .
CDR3nt: TGTGCCAGCAGCGTATGGGGAGGGGGCACTGAAGCTTTCTTT
CDR3aa: CASSVWGGGTEAFF

v_gene: TRBV7-6
d_gene: TRBD1
j_gene: TRBJ2-2
abundance: many
CDR3nt: TGTGCCAGCAGTTCCGGGACAGGGTGGACCGGGGAGCTGTTTTTT
CDR3aa: CASSSGTGWTGELFF

v_gene: TRBV6-6
d_gene: TRBD1
j_gene: TRBJ2-1
abundance: .
CDR3nt: TGTGCCGGCAGTGATTACAGGGGAAATGAGCAGTTCTTC
CDR3aa: CAGSDYRGNEQFF

v_gene: TRBV24-1
d_gene: TRBD2
j_gene: TRBJ2-1
abundance: many
CDR3nt: TGTGCCACCAGTTTGACTAGCGCGGAGCAGTTCTTC
CDR3aa: CATSLTSAEQFF

v_gene: TRBV6-5
d_gene: .
j_gene: TRBJ1-1
abundance: .
CDR3nt: TGTGCCAGCAAACCGGGAAGCTACACTGAAGCTTTCTTT
CDR3aa: CASKPGSYTEAFF

v_gene: TRBV7-6
d_gene: .
j_gene: TRBJ2-7
abundance: .
CDR3nt: TGTGTCAGCAGCTTAGGGGGAGGCGAGCAGTACTTC
CDR3aa: CVSSLGGGEQYF

v_gene: TRBV29-1
d_gene: .
j_gene: TRBJ1-1
abundance: .
CDR3nt: TGCAGCGCCCAGACAGTTACTGAAGCTTTCTTT
CDR3aa: CSAQTVTEAFF

v_gene: TRBV27
d_gene: TRBD1
j_gene: TRBJ1-2
abundance: .
CDR3nt: TGTGCCAGCACCTTAGACAGGGGGCAAAATGGCTACACCTTC
CDR3aa: CASTLDRGQNGYTF

v_gene: TRBV7-9
d_gene: TRBD2
j_gene: TRBJ2-1
abundance: few
CDR3nt: TGTGCCAGCAGCTCCGCGACTAGCGGGGGGTACTACAATGAGCAGTTCTTC
CDR3aa: CASSSATSGGYYNEQFF

v_gene: TRBV25-1
d_gene: TRBD1
j_gene: TRBJ1-5
abundance: .
CDR3nt: TGTGCCAGCAGCGCGGGGACAGAGGGAAGCAATCAGCCCCAGCATTTT
CDR3aa: CASSAGTEGSNQPQHF

v_gene: TRBV6-5
d_gene: TRBD2
j_gene: TRBJ2-3
abundance: .
CDR3nt: TGTGCCAGCAGTTTATTAGCGGGGGACCCTTCAGATACGCAGTATTTT
CDR3aa: CASSLLAGDPSDTQYF

v_gene: TRBV19
d_gene: .
j_gene: TRBJ1-1
abundance: .
CDR3nt: TGTGACAGTAGTATAGGCGGCGGGAACACTGAAGCTTTCTTT
CDR3aa: CDSSIGGGNTEAFF

v_gene: TRBV27
d_gene: TRBD1
j_gene: TRBJ2-1
abundance: .
CDR3nt: TGTGCCAGCAGTCCCCTAGGCGACAGGGTCCCCTACAATGAGCAGTTCTTC
CDR3aa: CASSPLGDRVPYNEQFF